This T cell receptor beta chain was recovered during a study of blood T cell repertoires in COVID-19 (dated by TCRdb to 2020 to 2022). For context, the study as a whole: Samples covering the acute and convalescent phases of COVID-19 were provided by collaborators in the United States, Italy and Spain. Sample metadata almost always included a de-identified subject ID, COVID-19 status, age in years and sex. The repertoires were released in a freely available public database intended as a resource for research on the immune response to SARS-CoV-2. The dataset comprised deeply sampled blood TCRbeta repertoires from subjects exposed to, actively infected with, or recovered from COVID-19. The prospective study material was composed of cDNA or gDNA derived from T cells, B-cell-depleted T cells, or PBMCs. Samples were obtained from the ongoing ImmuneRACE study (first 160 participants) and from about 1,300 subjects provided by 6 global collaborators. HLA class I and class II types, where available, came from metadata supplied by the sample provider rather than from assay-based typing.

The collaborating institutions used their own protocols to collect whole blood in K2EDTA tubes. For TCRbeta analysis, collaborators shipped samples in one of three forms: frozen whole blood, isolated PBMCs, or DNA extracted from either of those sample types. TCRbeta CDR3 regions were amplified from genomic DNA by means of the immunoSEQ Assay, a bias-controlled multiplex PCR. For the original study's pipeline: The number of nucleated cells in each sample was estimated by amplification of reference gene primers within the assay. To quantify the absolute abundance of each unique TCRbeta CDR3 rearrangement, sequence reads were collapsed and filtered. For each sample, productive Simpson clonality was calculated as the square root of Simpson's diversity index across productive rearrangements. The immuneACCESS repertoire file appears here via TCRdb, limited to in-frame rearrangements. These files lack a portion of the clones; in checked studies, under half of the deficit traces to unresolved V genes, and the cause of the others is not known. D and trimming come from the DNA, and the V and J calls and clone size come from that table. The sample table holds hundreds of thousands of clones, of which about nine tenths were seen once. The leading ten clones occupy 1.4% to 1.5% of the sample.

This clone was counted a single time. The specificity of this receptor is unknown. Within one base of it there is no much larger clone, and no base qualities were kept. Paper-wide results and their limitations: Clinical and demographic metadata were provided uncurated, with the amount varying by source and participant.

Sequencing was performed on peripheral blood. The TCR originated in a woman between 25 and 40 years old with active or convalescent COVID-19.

The DNA reads as follows: TGTGCCAGCAGTTTCAACTCCGCAGGGATGAACACTGAAGCTTTCTTT. Its translation is CASSFNSAGMNTEAFF. The V and J segments used are TRBV6-5 and TRBJ1-1; TRBD1 is a possible D gene, resting on 5 matching bases. The CDR3 has 16 amino acids, counting the end cysteine and phenylalanine. Only the CDR3 part of the read is kept: 48 bases, read in frame from the first base. Based on the germline V gene, the CDR1 and CDR2 sequences are MNHEY and SVGAGI. V is cut by 4 bases and J by 0 bases, and the space between the germline ends is 15 bases.